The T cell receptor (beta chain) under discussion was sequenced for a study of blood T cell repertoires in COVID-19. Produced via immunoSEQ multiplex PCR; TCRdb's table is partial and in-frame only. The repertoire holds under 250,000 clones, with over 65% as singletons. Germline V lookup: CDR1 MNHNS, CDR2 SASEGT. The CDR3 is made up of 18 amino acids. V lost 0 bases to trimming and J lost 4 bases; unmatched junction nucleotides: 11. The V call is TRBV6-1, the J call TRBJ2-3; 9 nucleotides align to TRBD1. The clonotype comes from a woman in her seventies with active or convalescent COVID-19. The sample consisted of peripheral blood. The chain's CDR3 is CASSEALGTGHFSDTQYF. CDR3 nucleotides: TGTGCCAGCAGTGAAGCGCTAGGGACAGGGCATTTCTCAGATACGCAGTATTTT.